Following are 19 T cell receptor beta chains from one sample sequenced in a study of T-cell reconstitution after alpha-beta-depleted transplantation in children (dated by TCRdb to about 2016). Libraries were constructed by PCR. Sequencer: Illumina HiSeq 2500. To normalize quantification of the TCRbeta repertoire, the TCR libraries were built with molecular barcoding that relied on unique molecular identifiers. Using fastp at Q25 and MiXCR, TCRdb reprocessed the public reads and kept productive beta chains. A single entry per CDR3 protein holds the most common genes and DNA from its merged rows. This sample has about 500,000 distinct CDR3 sequences in its table, and approximately 10% of those were observed once. The ten largest clones take up approximately 14% of the sample. In the paper's terms, the treatment or condition label means: allogeneic hematopoietic cell transplantation with graft depleted of TCRalphabeta T cells and CD19 B cells.

The sequencing here drew on PBMCs, mostly from graft donor cells, taken 180 days after TCRalphabeta/CD19-depleted stem cell transplant. These receptors came from a female patient aged 2 to 10 who had a stem cell transplant for aplastic anemia, so the T cells may come from the graft donor.

As DNA, the CDR3 is TGTGCCAGCAGACCGCCCCAGGGGCGCACCATATATTTT. Its translation is CASRPPQGRTIYF. V gene TRBV7-2 combines with J gene TRBJ1-3, with D maybe TRBD1 (6 bases). The CDR3 spans 13 residues. Germline V gene data show CDR1 as SGHTA and CDR2 as FQGNSA. The V end lost 6 bases, the J end lost 9 bases, and 15 bases lay between the germline ends.

This clonotype has at least ten counts. The chain employs TRBV5-1 and TRBJ1-1, with D possibly being TRBD1 (5 bases). Trimming cost V 0 bases and J 0 bases, with 12 bases left between them. The CDR3 covers 16 residues. Per germline, CDR1 SGHRS and CDR2 YFSETQ. DNA for the CDR3: TGCGCCAGCAGCTTGGATGGGGGGTATTTGAACACTGAAGCTTTCTTT. It specifies CASSLDGGYLNTEAFF.

V usage is TRBV20-1 and J usage is TRBJ1-1; 10 nucleotides match TRBD1. Germline lookup yields CDR1 DFQATT and CDR2 SNEGSKA (reference sequence). This CDR3 is built from 15 residues. V dropped 2 bases and J dropped 4; count of bases not matched to a gene: 7. The CDR3 loop is CSARPTGQGSTEAFF. The CDR3 DNA reads TGCAGTGCTAGACCCACGGGACAGGGGAGCACTGAAGCTTTCTTT.

This clonotype was counted many times. This rearrangement joins TRBV20-1 to TRBJ2-3; 10 nucleotides agree with TRBD2. Germline CDR1 DFQATT, CDR2 SNEGSKA (reference sequence). This CDR3 has 17 amino acids. V shed 1 base and J 5 bases; nucleotides not matched to a gene: 12. CDR3 DNA: TGCAGTGCTAGAGGGAAGCGGGAGGGCCCGGTGGGAGATACGCAGTATTTT. Encoded protein: CSARGKREGPVGDTQYF.

This clonotype occurred a few times. CDR3 DNA: TGCGCCAGCAGCTTGACAGGGATGGCAGATACGCAGTATTTT. Its translation: CASSLTGMADTQYF. The rearrangement links TRBV5-1 to TRBJ2-3; D perhaps matches TRBD1 (6 bases). The CDR3 sequence is 14 residues long. V dropped 1 base and J dropped 4 bases, with 10 bases sitting between them. The V gene's germline CDR1 is SGHRS and CDR2 YFSETQ.

This clonotype occurred a few times. The rearrangement uses TRBV6-5 and TRBJ2-7, with 7 bases aligning to TRBD2. V dropped 2 bases and J dropped 3; count of bases not matched to a gene: 4. Germline V lookup: CDR1 MNHEY, CDR2 SVGAGI. The length of the CDR3 is 14 residues. DNA of the CDR3: TGTGCCAGCAGTTACGGCGGGGGTATCTACGAGCAGTACGTC. Protein: CASSYGGGIYEQYV.

The chain couples TRBV12-3 or TRBV12-4 to TRBJ1-5; D is unclear. CDR3 length: 16 amino acids. Deletions cut 5 bases from V and 4 bases from J, with 18 bases between. CDR3 loop: CASSLTGSLANQPQHF. In DNA, the CDR3 is TGTGCCAGCAGTCTTACGGGATCCCTCGCGAATCAGCCCCAGCATTTT.

This clonotype has just a few counts. This chain connects TRBV28 to TRBJ2-6; 9 nucleotides match TRBD1. CDR1 is MDHEN, CDR2 SYDVKM, per germline. V lost 5 bases and J lost 3; bases outside the gene matches: 8. The CDR3 sequence is 17 residues long. CDR3 sequence (DNA): TGTGCCAGCAGTGACGACAGGGGGGCCTTTGGGGCCAACGTCCTGACTTTC. It specifies CASSDDRGAFGANVLTF.

CDR3 region: CASPGQGMGEAFF. In nucleotides, the CDR3 is TGTGCCAGCCCGGGACAGGGTATGGGTGAAGCTTTCTTT. This chain uses TRBV28 with TRBJ1-1; 9 nucleotides line up with TRBD1. The CDR3 consists of 13 residues. CDR1 and CDR2 from the germline V gene are MDHEN and SYDVKM. Unmatched junction bases numbered 8, after V lost 8 bases and J lost 7 bases.

This chain links TRBV12-3 or TRBV12-4 with TRBJ1-1, with D perhaps TRBD1 (5 bases). The CDR3 has 16 amino acids. Trimming removed 6 bases from V and 1 base from J, with 18 bases in between. The CDR3 spells CASSSRGITGNTEAFF. The CDR3 region has the DNA TGTGCCAGCAGCTCTAGGGGAATCACAGGGAACACTGAAGCTTTCTTT.

Points on this clonotype: It is likely a read error, because the conserved phenylalanine at the end of the CDR3 is missing. This chain connects TRBV7-2 to TRBJ1-5, with D possibly being TRBD1 (5 bases). Germline V CDR1 and CDR2: SGHTA, FQGNSA. The V end was cut by 4 bases, the J end by 4 bases, with 11 bases between. There are 14 residues in the CDR3. CDR3 loop: CASSSGWGNQPQHS. The CDR3 DNA follows: TGTGCCAGCAGCTCGGGGTGGGGGAATCAGCCCCAGCATTCT.

V gene TRBV10-3 combines with J gene TRBJ1-5; D uncertain. V gave up 1 base and J gave up 1 base, with 14 bases separating them. The length of the CDR3 is 17 residues. The V gene's germline CDR1 is ENHRY and CDR2 SYGVKD. CDR3 loop: CAISEYDPLGSNQPQHF. DNA of the CDR3: TGTGCCATCAGTGAGTATGATCCCCTCGGGAGCAATCAGCCCCAGCATTTT.

This clonotype came up many times. The V call is TRBV5-1, the J call TRBJ2-2, with D possibly called TRBD1 or TRBD2 (5 bases each). CDR3 size: 16 residues. Between the trimmed V and J ends, which lost 0 bases and 3 bases, there was a span of 12 bases. The germline V gene encodes CDR1 SGHRS and CDR2 YFSETQ. CDR3 DNA: TGCGCCAGCAGCTTGGTGTCGGGACCATACACCGGGGAGCTGTTTTTT. Translation gives CASSLVSGPYTGELFF.

This clonotype was picked up a small number of times. This chain links TRBV6-5 with TRBJ2-7, with D possibly TRBD2 on 5 matching bases. Germline V lookup: CDR1 MNHEY, CDR2 SVGAGI. The CDR3 is 11 residues long. Trimming shortened V by 2 bases and J by 7 bases, and 6 bases separated the two germline ends. For the CDR3, the DNA is TGTGCCAGCAGTTACCGGAGGGAGCAGTACTTC. It codes for CASSYRREQYF.

This clonotype has only a few counts. J is TRBJ2-1 and V is TRBV19; D is undetermined. The V gene lost 3 bases and the J gene lost 5 bases, with 11 bases spanning the gap. The CDR3 has 14 amino acids. Germline CDR1 and CDR2: LNHDA and SQIVND (reference sequence). For the CDR3, the DNA is TGTGCCAGTAGTATCGGTCCGCACCACAATGAGCAGTTCTTC. Translation: CASSIGPHHNEQFF.

This clonotype was seen a few times. V usage is TRBV6-5 and J usage is TRBJ2-5; D unclear. V lost 2 bases and J lost 0, with 10 bases in between. The CDR3 is 15 amino acids. Germline loops: CDR1 MNHEY, CDR2 SVGAGI. The CDR3 DNA is TGTGCCAGCAGTTACGGTATTAGGGACCAAGAGACCCAGTACTTC. This translates into CASSYGIRDQETQYF.

This clonotype occurred a few times. This rearrangement joins TRBV4-3 to TRBJ2-3, with D maybe TRBD2 (6 bases). CDR1 is LGHNA, CDR2 YSLEER, per germline. The CDR3 extends over 16 amino acids. V dropped 1 base and J dropped 1 base, with 12 bases sitting between them. The CDR3 DNA sequence: TGCGCCAGCAGCCAAGGTTCACAGCGGGGCACAGATACGCAGTATTTT. It specifies CASSQGSQRGTDTQYF.

This clonotype was seen more than once but under ten times. V gene TRBV20-1 combines with J gene TRBJ2-4; 14 nucleotides line up with TRBD2. The CDR3 consists of 16 residues. Germline loops: CDR1 DFQATT, CDR2 SNEGSKA (reference sequence). Losses at the gene ends were 4 bases for V and 6 bases for J; bases not matched to a gene: 8. This CDR3 reads CSATGTSGREGNIQYF. DNA for the CDR3: TGCAGTGCTACCGGGACTAGCGGGAGAGAAGGAAACATTCAGTACTTC.

The chain is built from TRBV5-1 and TRBJ2-1; D may be TRBD1 (5 bases). Germline CDR1 and CDR2: SGHRS and YFSETQ. The V and J ends lost 0 bases and 5 bases respectively, with 12 bases between them. The CDR3 has 15 residues. As DNA, the CDR3 is TGCGCCAGCAGCTTGGCCAGGGCTTTAGACAATGAGCAGTTCTTC. Translated, it gives CASSLARALDNEQFF.